This T cell receptor (beta chain) originates from a study of type 1 regulatory T cells. Study as a whole: T-allo10 is an in vitro-generated, Tr1-enriched CD4 T cell product specific for alloantigen.

TCRdb used MiXCR to reprocess the reads, holding one entry per CDR3 protein. The sample lists about 68,000 distinct CDR3 sequences, around 63% occurring once. Concerning this clonotype: As yet, its antigen is unknown.

Germline lookup yields CDR1 SGHRS and CDR2 YFSETQ. J lost 6 bases, V lost 4 bases, and 2 bases had no gene match. The CDR3 is made up of 14 amino acids. The chain has TRBV5-1 and TRBJ2-1, with TRBD2 matching 12 bases. What was sequenced was cultured T cells, either the whole culture or a sorted T cell fraction (not recorded which). Described subset: Tr1-enriched cell product generated in vitro against host alloantigens. The clonotype comes from a human donor in good health. The CDR3 sequence is CASSLGLAGNEQFF. The CDR3 DNA follows: TGCGCCAGCAGCCTGGGACTAGCGGGCAATGAGCAGTTCTTC.